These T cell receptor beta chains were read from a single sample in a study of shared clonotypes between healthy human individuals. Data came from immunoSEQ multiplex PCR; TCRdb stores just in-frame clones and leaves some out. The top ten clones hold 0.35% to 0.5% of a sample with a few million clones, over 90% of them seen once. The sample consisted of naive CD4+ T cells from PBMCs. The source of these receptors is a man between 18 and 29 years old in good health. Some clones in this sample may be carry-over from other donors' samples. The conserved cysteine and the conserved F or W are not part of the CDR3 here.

CDR3aa: ASSWTGKTMRGQPQH
len: 15
v_gene: TRBV6-8

CDR3aa: ATRKGIYQETQY
len: 12
v_gene: TRBV19

CDR3aa: ASSSSGTGNTIY
len: 12
v_gene: TRBV7-9

CDR3aa: ASRRQGGSNQPQH
len: 13
v_gene: TRBV4-1

CDR3aa: ASSEYTPGRVYGYT
len: 14
v_gene: TRBV25-1

CDR3aa: ASSQEEDSGNTIY
len: 13
v_gene: TRBV4-1

CDR3aa: ASSSGQGGTDTQY
len: 13
v_gene: TRBV2

CDR3aa: ASSLTVSESNAAF
len: 13
v_gene: TRBV5-1

CDR3aa: ASSQTAFNEKLF
len: 12
v_gene: TRBV4-1

CDR3aa: ASSMRENTEAF
len: 11
v_gene: TRBV19

CDR3aa: ASIIGTAYNEQF
len: 12
v_gene: TRBV19

CDR3aa: ASSLGGLSDTQY
len: 12
v_gene: TRBV5-1

CDR3aa: ASSLQRGPYEQY
len: 12
v_gene: TRBV19

CDR3aa: ASSLSAGISYEQY
len: 13
v_gene: TRBV27

CDR3aa: ASSLIAGNEQY
len: 11
v_gene: TRBV28

CDR3aa: ASSPSGQADWGDTQY
len: 15
v_gene: TRBV7-3

CDR3aa: ASSPRPATQGTEAF
len: 14
v_gene: TRBV4-2

CDR3aa: ASSTTNPEVGYT
len: 12
v_gene: TRBV5-5

CDR3aa: ATSGREVLDTQY
len: 12
v_gene: TRBV15

CDR3aa: ASSSRPGVYNEQF
len: 13
v_gene: TRBV7-2

CDR3aa: AWSVGGGDTEAF
len: 12
v_gene: TRBV30

CDR3aa: ASSPLTGHANEKLF
len: 14
v_gene: TRBV18

CDR3aa: ASSDLSGRASNIQY
len: 14
v_gene: TRBV2

CDR3aa: ASSLRGQPQH
len: 10
v_gene: TRBV27

CDR3aa: ASSLAGFGANVLT
len: 13
v_gene: TRBV5-1

CDR3aa: ASSDQGGQAYEQY
len: 13
v_gene: TRBV6-1

CDR3aa: ASSPLLTENIQY
len: 12
v_gene: TRBV18

CDR3aa: ASSQDPTGVWTEAF
len: 14
v_gene: TRBV14